The sequence of this T cell receptor beta chain was determined in a study of CD8+CD57+ T cells in acquired aplastic anemia (dated by TCRdb to the late 2010s). Regarding the study in general: On average, sorted CD4+ and CD8+ cells yielded about 3 ug of extracted DNA, with a range of about 0.19 to 30 ug. CD8+CD57+ expansion was defined as a frequency above the mean frequency observed in healthy subjects. What the authors observed across the whole study: CD8+ Simpson's diversity did not differ significantly between patients and healthy controls (P=0.060). About 30 CD8+ CDR3 sequences were found in both patients and controls but appeared to be highly expressed in patients and within the immunodominant clones of the patients.

Points on this clonotype: Its cognate antigen has yet to be identified. Base quality data are lacking; no much larger clone is found one base away.

Genomic DNA served as template for TCR beta VDJ combination and CDR3 sequence profiling. An Illumina HiSeq 2000 was used for TCR repertoire sequencing. Per the original workflow: TRBV/TRBJ rearrangement plots, CDR3 size and DJ length profiles, and Simpson's diversity index were used to assess repertoires. Whichever DNA sequence was most abundant in the deep sequencing data was defined as the immunodominant clone. CDR3 amino acid sequences were checked for sharing between subjects and were compared against published repertoires and the VDJdb database. The raw public data were reprocessed by TCRdb itself: fastp quality trimming at Q25, MiXCR clonotype calling, in-frame beta chains only. Every distinct CDR3 protein forms one entry, paired with its most common genes and DNA. The V and J calls were not made by the authors but by TCRdb's processing. The table for this sample lists some 92,000 distinct CDR3 sequences; around 68% of them were counted only once. The top ten constitute 65% of the sample.

Patients chosen for sequencing had shown expansion of CD8+CD57+ cells by flow cytometry. Every patient had a diagnosis of severe acquired aplastic anemia based on International Study of Aplastic Anemia and Agranulocytosis and Camitta criteria. Patients had received no therapy at the time of blood sampling. TCR repertoires of sorted CD4+ and CD8+ blood T cells from severe aplastic anemia patients and healthy subjects were deep-sequenced in the study. Patients were enrolled under clinicaltrials.gov protocols 00001620, 01623167, 00001397, 00071045, 00081523 and 00961064 in the USA. Ficoll-Paque density gradient centrifugation was used to isolate peripheral blood mononuclear cells. Before DNA was extracted, CD4+ and CD8+ T cells were sorted using either FACS or magnetic beads. V loses 3 bases, J loses 8 bases, and the germline ends lie 13 bases apart. The CDR3 goes from the cysteine to the phenylalanine over 13 residues. Of all the DNA, just the CDR3 is kept, 39 bases in frame from base 1. Per the germline V gene, SGHTA is the CDR1 and FQGTGA is the CDR2.

The chain was built from TRBV7-3 and TRBJ1-1; TRBD1 is a weak D gene call, 5 bases matching. The sample was sorted CD4+, CD8+, or CD8+CD57+ T cells (not recorded which) from PBMCs. This clonotype was sampled from a human donor with aplastic anemia. The DNA reads TGTGCCAGCAGCTTGGGTCGAGGGGCCGAAGCTTTCTTT. Its coded protein is CASSLGRGAEAFF.